This TCR beta chain emerged from a study of blood T cell repertoires in COVID-19. The table came from immunoSEQ multiplex PCR; TCRdb's copy has only in-frame clones and leaves some out. Of 85,000 to 130,000 clones in the sample, about 89% were seen once. The CDR3 length is 15 residues. Germline trimming cut 1 base from V and 6 bases from J; bases unmatched to any gene: 7. CDR1 is MNHEY, CDR2 SVGEGT, per germline. The sample consisted of peripheral blood. The gene calls are TRBV6-2 or TRBV6-3 and TRBJ2-7, with 9 nucleotides matching TRBD1. The sequence came from a human donor in a cohort sampled during active COVID-19. The CDR3 sequence: CASSYLGQGLSEQYF. CDR3 DNA: TGTGCCAGCAGTTACTTGGGACAGGGTCTCTCCGAGCAGTACTTC.